Listed below are T cell receptor beta chains from one sample, sequenced in a study of blood T cell repertoires in COVID-19. TCRdb's table, derived via immunoSEQ multiplex PCR, lists solely in-frame clones and lacks some. The table has around 100,000 clones, around 87% seen once; the top ten hold under 14%. The source material was peripheral blood. These receptors were obtained from a woman younger than 45 with acute or convalescent COVID-19. CDR3s include the opening cysteine and the closing phenylalanine or tryptophan. The D gene is left open where the match is weak. Clone size is given for some rows only: seen once, a few or many times, or a class if the clone is expanded.

>.|TRBV6-5|TRBJ1-2|.
CASSYSEATNYGYTF
TGTGCCAGCAGTTACTCGGAGGCAACTAACTATGGCTACACCTTC
>.|TRBV5-1|TRBJ2-1|.
CASSLAGLATYNEQFF
TGCGCCAGCAGCTTGGCCGGGCTAGCGACCTACAATGAGCAGTTCTTC
>TRBD1|TRBV5-1|TRBJ1-6|few
CASSFQGQGNSPLHF
TGCGCCAGCAGCTTCCAAGGACAGGGCAATTCACCCCTCCACTTT
>.|TRBV6-5|TRBJ1-2|.
CASSYSTGFNGYTF
TGTGCCAGCAGTTATTCCACAGGGTTCAATGGCTACACCTTC
>TRBD2|TRBV27|TRBJ2-1|.
CASQRDSYNEQFF
TGTGCCAGCCAGCGGGACTCCTACAATGAGCAGTTCTTC
>TRBD1|TRBV10-1|TRBJ2-1|.
CASSSGQGENEQFF
TGCGCCAGCAGCTCCGGACAGGGGGAGAATGAGCAGTTCTTC
>.|TRBV24-1|TRBJ1-1|.
CATRQGFEAFF
TGTGCCACCAGACAGGGTTTTGAAGCTTTCTTT
>.|TRBV6-4|TRBJ2-2|.
CASSLFRDGGELFF
TGTGCCAGCAGTCTCTTTCGGGATGGCGGGGAGCTGTTTTTT
>.|TRBV7-8|TRBJ1-3|.
CASSFGPSGNTIYF
TGTGCCAGCAGCTTTGGCCCCTCTGGAAACACCATATATTTT
>TRBD2|TRBV5-1|TRBJ2-1|.
CASSQAGDSYNEQFF
TGCGCCAGCAGCCAAGCGGGGGACTCCTACAATGAGCAGTTCTTC
>.|TRBV6-5|TRBJ2-5|.
CAAEGGQETQYF
TGTGCCGCCGAAGGGGGCCAAGAGACCCAGTACTTC
>TRBD1|TRBV5-1|TRBJ1-1|.
CASRQGQEQAFF
TGCGCCAGCAGACAGGGACAGGAACAAGCTTTCTTT
>TRBD1|TRBV7-3|TRBJ1-5|.
CASSATGGGQPQHF
TGTGCCAGCAGCGCCACAGGGGGCGGTCAGCCCCAGCATTTT
>TRBD1|TRBV27|TRBJ1-5|few
CASSKGGVGNQPQHF
TGTGCCAGCAGTAAAGGGGGCGTGGGCAATCAGCCCCAGCATTTT
>.|TRBV11-3|TRBJ2-4|.
CASSLGQLNKNIQYF
TGTGCCAGCAGCTTGGGGCAGTTGAACAAAAACATTCAGTACTTC
>TRBD1|TRBV7-3|TRBJ2-7|.
CASSPGGGQGAEQYF
TGTGCCAGCAGCCCCGGCGGAGGACAGGGGGCCGAGCAGTACTTC
>.|TRBV7-6|TRBJ1-5|.
CASSSFQGQPQHF
TGTGCCAGCAGCTCCTTCCAGGGTCAGCCCCAGCATTTT
>.|TRBV27|TRBJ2-3|.
CASSGRQAFNTQYF
TGTGCCAGCAGTGGAAGACAGGCCTTTAATACGCAGTATTTT
>TRBD1|TRBV5-1|TRBJ1-2|.
CASSLGEGANYGYTF
TGCGCCAGCAGCCTGGGAGAGGGGGCGAACTATGGCTACACCTTC
>TRBD1|TRBV27|TRBJ1-4|.
CASSPKQGALNEKLFF
TGTGCCAGCAGTCCTAAACAGGGGGCCCTTAATGAAAAACTGTTTTTT
>TRBD1|TRBV7-9|TRBJ1-2|.
CASSPWDSGYGYTF
TGTGCCAGCAGCCCCTGGGACAGCGGCTATGGCTACACCTTC
>.|TRBV29-1|TRBJ2-7|once
CSVRDSRNTYEQYF
TGCAGCGTCCGGGACTCCCGCAATACCTACGAGCAGTACTTC
>.|TRBV7-6|TRBJ1-3|.
CASSSTDRSIGNTIYF
TGTGCCAGCAGCTCTACGGACAGATCTATCGGAAACACCATATATTTT
>TRBD1|TRBV18|TRBJ2-7|.
CASSPTGSGSYEQYF
TGTGCCAGCTCCCCGACAGGGAGCGGTTCCTACGAGCAGTACTTC
>.|TRBV5-5|TRBJ1-1|.
CASSLVVQGWTEAFF
TGTGCCAGCAGCTTGGTAGTGCAGGGATGGACTGAAGCTTTCTTT
>TRBD1|TRBV2|TRBJ2-3|.
CASSEGQGGTDTQYF
TGTGCCAGCAGTGAAGGACAGGGGGGGACAGATACGCAGTATTTT
>TRBD1|TRBV12-5|TRBJ2-2|.
CASGAGTGNTGELFF
TGTGCTAGTGGTGCCGGGACAGGGAACACCGGGGAGCTGTTTTTT
>.|TRBV4-2|TRBJ2-3|.
CASSQHGEDTQYF
TGTGCCAGCAGCCAACATGGAGAAGATACGCAGTATTTT
>TRBD2|TRBV7-2|TRBJ2-3|once
CASSFSGGATDTQYF
TGTGCCAGCAGCTTTAGCGGGGGGGCAACAGATACGCAGTATTTT
>.|TRBV7-6|TRBJ2-7|.
CASSSGHSYEQYF
TGTGCCAGCAGCTCGGGACATTCCTACGAGCAGTACTTC
>.|TRBV10-3|TRBJ1-2|.
CAISEYGGPPILDYGYTF
TGTGCCATCAGTGAGTACGGGGGTCCCCCGATTCTCGACTATGGCTACACCTTC
>.|TRBV11-2|TRBJ1-2|.
CASSSVDYGYTF
TGTGCCAGCAGCTCGGTAGACTATGGCTACACCTTC
>TRBD1|TRBV6-5|TRBJ2-7|.
CASTETGIPYEQYF
TGTGCCAGCACCGAGACAGGGATCCCCTACGAGCAGTACTTC
>.|TRBV5-1|TRBJ2-1|few
CASSLASVGRDEQFF
TGCGCCAGCAGCTTGGCTAGCGTAGGTCGCGATGAGCAGTTCTTC
>TRBD1|TRBV12-5|TRBJ1-3|.
CASGTGTGFGNTIYF
TGTGCTAGTGGTACCGGGACAGGGTTCGGAAACACCATATATTTT
>TRBD1|TRBV28|TRBJ1-1|once
CASEEGGPNTEAFF
TGTGCCAGCGAAGAAGGGGGCCCGAACACTGAAGCTTTCTTT
>TRBD1|TRBV27|TRBJ1-2|few
CASSFRQGAGGYTF
TGTGCCAGCAGTTTTCGACAGGGGGCCGGTGGCTACACCTTC
>.|TRBV7-2|TRBJ1-6|.
CASSSSGADGSPLHF
TGTGCCAGCAGCTCCAGTGGGGCGGACGGTTCACCCCTCCACTTT
>TRBD2|TRBV29-1|TRBJ2-3|.
CSVEGGAQGKYF
TGCAGCGTTGAGGGAGGGGCCCAGGGCAAGTATTTT